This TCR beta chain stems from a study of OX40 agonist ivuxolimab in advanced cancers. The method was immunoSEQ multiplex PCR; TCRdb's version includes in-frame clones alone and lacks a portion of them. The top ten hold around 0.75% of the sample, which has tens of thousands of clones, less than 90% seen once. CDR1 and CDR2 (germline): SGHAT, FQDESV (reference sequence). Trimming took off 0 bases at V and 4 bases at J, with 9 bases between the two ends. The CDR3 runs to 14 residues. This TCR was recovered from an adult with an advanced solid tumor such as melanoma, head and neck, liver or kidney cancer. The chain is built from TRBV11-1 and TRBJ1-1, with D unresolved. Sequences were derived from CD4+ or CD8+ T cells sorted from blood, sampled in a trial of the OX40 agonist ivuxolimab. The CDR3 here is CASSLARTVTEAFF. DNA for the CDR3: TGTGCCAGCAGCTTAGCCAGAACGGTCACTGAAGCTTTCTTT.